This T cell receptor (beta chain) originates from a study of Graves' ophthalmopathy and Graves' hyperthyroidism. Patients in the hyperthyroidism group, adults aged 18 to 65, were newly diagnosed, under 2 months' duration. RNA transcripts yielded amplified TCR beta CDR3 regions. An initial RT-PCR round employing HTBI primers preceded a second-round multiplex PCR. TCRdb passed the multiplex PCR reads through MiXCR, listing each CDR3 protein once. The table lists roughly 1.1 million distinct CDR3 sequences, about two fifths of them singletons, with around 10% in the top ten. This clonotype was seen many times. Between the trimmed V and J ends, which lost 3 bases and 10 bases, there was a span of 10 bases. CDR1 SGHNT and CDR2 YENEEA come from the germline V gene. This CDR3 is built from 13 residues.

The chain recombines TRBV11-3 with TRBJ1-6; possibly TRBD1 for D (6 bases). Material: peripheral blood or thyroid tissue (not recorded which). The source of this sequence is an adult man with Graves' hyperthyroidism. CDR3 in DNA: TGTGCCAGCAGCTTCGGCAGGGGATCACCCCTCCACTTT. This codes for CASSFGRGSPLHF.